This T cell receptor beta chain emerged from a study of shared clonotypes between healthy human individuals. The protocol was immunoSEQ multiplex PCR, while the TCRdb copy is restricted to in-frame clones and leaves out a portion. This table holds about 690,000 clones, less than 95% found once. Germline V gene lookup returns CDR1 MNHEY and CDR2 SVGAGI. V was clipped by 7 bases and J by 4 bases, with 14 bases between them. There are 14 residues in the CDR3. Source material: memory CD8+ T cells from PBMCs. The sample's subset: CD45RO+ cells pooled with CCR7-negative TemRA cells. This TCR was sampled from a man younger than 35 in good health. Some clones in this sample may be carry-over from other donors' samples. V and J are TRBV6-5 and TRBJ2-1; weak D call: TRBD2 (6 bases). The CDR3: CASNPGEAYNEQFF. The CDR3 nucleotides read TGTGCCAGCAATCCGGGAGAAGCGTACAATGAGCAGTTCTTC.